This T cell receptor (beta chain) was found in a study of T cells after somatic rescue of genetic block. There are 13 residues in the CDR3. V dropped 3 bases and J dropped 4 bases, with 9 bases sitting between them. Germline V gene lookup returns CDR1 MNHNY and CDR2 SVGAGI (reference sequence). Method: immunoSEQ multiplex PCR; TCRdb's copy keeps in-frame clones and lacks some. The profile shows tens of thousands of clones, approximately 96% of them singletons. The sample was peripheral blood mononuclear cells (PBMCs). This receptor was obtained from a child younger than two. The chain uses TRBV6-6 and TRBJ1-2, with D unresolved. CDR3: CASSYGQLYGYTF. The CDR3 DNA is TGTGCCAGCAGTTATGGGCAGCTCTATGGCTACACCTTC.